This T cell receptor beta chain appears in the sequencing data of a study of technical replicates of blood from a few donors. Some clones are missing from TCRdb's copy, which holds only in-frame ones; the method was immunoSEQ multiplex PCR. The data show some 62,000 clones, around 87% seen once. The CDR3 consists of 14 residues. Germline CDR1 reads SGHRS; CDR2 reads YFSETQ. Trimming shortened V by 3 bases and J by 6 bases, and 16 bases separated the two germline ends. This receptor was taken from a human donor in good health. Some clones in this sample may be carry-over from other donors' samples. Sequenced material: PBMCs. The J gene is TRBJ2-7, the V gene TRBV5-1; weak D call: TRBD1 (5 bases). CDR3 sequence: CASSSAPGIGEQYF. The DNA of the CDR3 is TGCGCCAGCAGCTCCGCACCAGGGATCGGCGAGCAGTACTTC.